A single sample is the source of the 23 T cell receptor beta chains below, sequenced in a study of blood T cell repertoires in COVID-19. Sequencing was performed with immunoSEQ multiplex PCR; in TCRdb, only in-frame clones are kept and a portion is missing. The sample records approximately 70,000 clones, approximately 83% being singletons. The material sequenced was peripheral blood. The receptors here all came from a woman aged 60-75 years with acute or convalescent COVID-19.

This chain connects TRBV6-5 to TRBJ1-2; 9 nucleotides match TRBD1. Losses at the gene ends were 8 bases for V and 5 bases for J; bases not matched to a gene: 9. This CDR3 contains 14 residues. CDR1 and CDR2 (germline): MNHEY, SVGAGI. The CDR3 spells CASDPAGTGYGYTF. The CDR3 bases are TGTGCCAGCGATCCGGCCGGGACAGGGTATGGCTACACCTTC.

The V call is TRBV9, the J call TRBJ2-2; D is unresolved. This CDR3 has 14 residues. The germline V and J ends were trimmed by 4 bases and 2 bases, with 9 bases remaining between them. Germline values: CDR1 SGDLS, CDR2 YYNGEE. CDR3 in DNA: TGTGCCAGCAGCCGTACGCTAAACACCGGGGAGCTGTTTTTT. Its protein is CASSRTLNTGELFF. Full variable domain (rest looked up from reference TRBV9 and TRBJ2-2): DSGVTQTPKHLITATGQRVTLRCSPRSGDLSVYWYQQSLDQGLQFLIQYYNGEERAKGNILERFSAQQFPDLHSELNLSSLELGDSALYFCASSRTLNTGELFFGEGSRLTVL.

The chain uses TRBV5-4 and TRBJ1-2; weak D call: TRBD1 (6 bases). The germline V and J ends were trimmed by 5 bases and 0 bases, with 14 bases remaining between them. The CDR3 has 15 amino acids. Germline-derived CDR1 and CDR2 are SGHNT and YYREEE (reference sequence). The CDR3 nucleotides are TGTGCCAGCAGTCCCGGGGGGGCCACTAACTATGGCTACACCTTC. This translates into CASSPGGATNYGYTF.

The genes are TRBV5-1 and TRBJ2-1; D is unclear. CDR1 is SGHRS, CDR2 YFSETQ, per germline. The CDR3 is 12 residues long. The V end was cut by 6 bases, the J end by 6 bases, with 10 bases between. CDR3 loop: CASNEFPNEQFF. For the CDR3, the DNA is TGCGCCAGCAACGAGTTTCCCAATGAGCAGTTCTTC.

This clone has only a few counts. The CDR3 nucleotides are TGCGCCAGCAGCGATGGGACAGGGGGTATGAGCGAAAGATCGCAGTATTTT. It yields the protein CASSDGTGGMSERSQYF. The chain is built from TRBV5-1 and TRBJ2-3; 11 bases align to TRBD1. Germline assignment: CDR1 SGHRS and CDR2 YFSETQ. J gave up 10 bases and V 4 bases, and 17 bases lay outside the gene matches. CDR3 length: 17 residues.

CDR3 sequence reads: CASSHSQGLNTEAFF. CDR3 sequence (DNA): TGTGCCAGCAGCCATTCGCAGGGCCTGAACACTGAAGCTTTCTTT. The J gene is TRBJ1-1, the V gene TRBV6-6; tentatively, D is TRBD1 (5 bases). Germline V gives CDR1 MNHNY, CDR2 SVGAGI (reference sequence). The germline V and J ends were trimmed by 6 bases and 0 bases, with 14 bases remaining between them. This CDR3 is built from 15 residues.

This clone occurred once. Distinct nucleotide sequences in the sample also encode this CDR3. The J gene is TRBJ1-1, the V gene TRBV20-1; D remains unclear. CDR1 and CDR2 from the germline V gene are DFQATT and SNEGSKA (reference sequence). V lost 3 bases and J 7 bases, leaving 9 bases between the germline ends. The CDR3 covers 11 residues. CDR3: CSASSGHEAFF. The CDR3 DNA is TGCAGTGCTAGTAGCGGTCATGAAGCTTTCTTT.

The chain carries TRBV6-5 and TRBJ1-1; 7 nucleotides match TRBD1. CDR3 length equals 14 residues. With V trimmed by 7 bases and J by 3 bases, 8 bases remained unmatched. Germline CDR1 is MNHEY and CDR2 is SVGAGI. This chain's CDR3 is CASKKGQGDTEAFF. DNA for the CDR3: TGTGCCAGCAAGAAGGGGCAGGGGGACACTGAAGCTTTCTTT.

This clone was observed a few times. The chain uses TRBV7-2 and TRBJ1-4; 7 positions agree with TRBD1. This CDR3 comprises 18 residues. J lost 2 bases, V lost 1 base, and 10 bases had no gene match. Per the germline V gene, CDR1 is SGHTA and CDR2 is FQGNSA. The CDR3 region is CASSLVRIGQVTNEKLFF. The CDR3 DNA reads as TGTGCCAGCAGCTTAGTCAGAATAGGACAGGTTACTAATGAAAAACTGTTTTTT.

The count of this clone is one. This chain connects TRBV4-1 to TRBJ1-2; weak D call: TRBD1 (6 bases). Per germline, CDR1 MGHRA and CDR2 YSYEKL. The CDR3 covers 16 residues. V was trimmed by 0 bases and J by 1 base, leaving 12 bases between them. The CDR3 sequence: CASSQEATGSNYGYTF. The CDR3 DNA sequence: TGCGCCAGCAGCCAAGAAGCGACAGGAAGTAACTATGGCTACACCTTC.

The chain uses TRBV10-2 and TRBJ1-1; D is possibly TRBD1 (6 bases). The CDR3 has 16 residues. Trimming shortened V by 6 bases and J by 3 bases, and 20 bases separated the two germline ends. Germline V gives CDR1 WSHSY, CDR2 SAAADI. CDR3 in amino acids: CASRELGGAPDTEAFF. In nucleotides, the CDR3 is TGCGCCAGCAGAGAACTTGGGGGGGCTCCGGACACTGAAGCTTTCTTT.

V gene TRBV9 combines with J gene TRBJ2-3, with 11 positions matching TRBD2. Germline V gene data show CDR1 as SGDLS and CDR2 as YYNGEE. J gave up 9 bases and V 5 bases, and 14 bases lay outside the gene matches. CDR3 length equals 16 residues. This CDR3 is CASSSTSGGGIRTQYF. The CDR3 region has the DNA TGTGCCAGCAGTTCCACTAGCGGGGGAGGCATTCGCACGCAGTATTTT.

This clone was observed once. This chain joins TRBV6-6 and TRBJ1-5; 7 bases are shared with TRBD1. Germline V CDR1 and CDR2: MNHNY, SVGAGI (reference sequence). The CDR3 is 13 residues long. V lost 7 bases to trimming and J lost 6 bases; unmatched junction nucleotides: 6. The CDR3 region is CASNNRGGQPQHF. The CDR3 coding sequence is TGTGCCAGCAACAACAGGGGAGGTCAGCCCCAGCATTTT.

CDR3 loop: CASSGGQAQETQYF. CDR3 sequence (DNA): TGTGCCAGCAGCGGCGGACAGGCGCAAGAGACCCAGTACTTC. The chain recombines TRBV5-5 with TRBJ2-5; 7 nucleotides agree with TRBD1. There are 14 residues in the CDR3. The junction had 5 bases not matched to a gene; V was cut back by 4 bases and J by 2 bases. Germline CDR1 is SGHKS and CDR2 is YYEKEE (reference sequence).

This clone has only a few counts. This sequence joins TRBV24-1 and TRBJ2-1; weak D call: TRBD1 (6 bases). Per germline, CDR1 KGHDR and CDR2 SFDVKD. CDR3 length: 19 residues. The V end lost 1 base, the J end lost 4 bases, and 22 bases lay between the germline ends. CDR3 coding DNA: TGTGCCACCAGTGATTTACCACTAACAGGGATGAGAGTTTACAATGAGCAGTTCTTC. Protein: CATSDLPLTGMRVYNEQFF.

This clone was counted once. The CDR3 is CASRLQQNTEAFF. The DNA for the CDR3 is TGCGCCAGCAGATTACAGCAGAACACTGAAGCTTTCTTT. The chain couples TRBV5-1 to TRBJ1-1; D is ambiguous. V lost 5 bases to trimming and J lost 1 base, with 9 bases between them. Per the germline V gene, CDR1 is SGHRS and CDR2 is YFSETQ. The CDR3 is 13 amino acids.

The CDR3 nucleotides read TGTGCCAGCTCACCGAGCGGACAGGGTAGCACCGGGGAGCTGTTTTTT. As protein: CASSPSGQGSTGELFF. This rearrangement joins TRBV18 to TRBJ2-2; 8 bases are shared with TRBD1. Germline CDR1 KGHSH, CDR2 LQKENI. CDR3 length: 16 residues. With V trimmed by 3 bases and J by 4 bases, 7 bases remained unmatched.

In its sample, this clone was seen once. The rearrangement links TRBV7-2 to TRBJ1-3; weak D call: TRBD1 (6 bases). V lost 1 base to trimming and J lost 0 bases, with 10 bases between them. CDR3 size: 16 residues. Germline values: CDR1 SGHTA, CDR2 FQGNSA. The CDR3 loop is CASSLDRVSSGNTIYF. In DNA, the CDR3 is TGTGCCAGCAGCTTAGACAGGGTCTCCTCTGGAAACACCATATATTTT.

The chain employs TRBV20-1 and TRBJ2-7; no clear D. Germline CDR1 DFQATT, CDR2 SNEGSKA (reference sequence). The CDR3 totals 14 residues. V lost 4 bases, J lost 1 base, and 14 bases lay in between. CDR3 residues: CSAIDIPTSYEQYF. In DNA form, the CDR3 reads TGCAGTGCTATTGACATCCCCACTTCCTACGAGCAGTACTTC.

This CDR3 is CASTGDGLYGYTF. The CDR3 DNA reads as TGTGCCAGCACCGGCGACGGACTCTATGGCTACACCTTC. This chain joins TRBV12-3 or TRBV12-4 and TRBJ1-2; D gene uncertain. V was clipped by 7 bases and J by 4 bases, with 13 bases between them. The CDR3 sequence is 13 residues long.

The genes are TRBV2 and TRBJ2-7; TRBD1 matches at 9 bases. V lost 4 bases and J lost 5; bases outside the gene matches: 6. This CDR3 comprises 14 residues. Looked up from germline, CDR1 is SNHLY and CDR2 is FYNNEI. CDR3 in amino acids: CASSGGTGQDEQYF. In DNA form, the CDR3 reads TGTGCCAGCAGTGGGGGGACAGGGCAGGACGAGCAGTACTTC.

V and J are TRBV2 and TRBJ1-1, with a tentative D call TRBD1 (5 bases). This CDR3 is 16 amino acids long. V shed 3 bases and J shed 1 base, with 15 bases lying between them. Germline V lookup: CDR1 SNHLY, CDR2 FYNNEI. The CDR3 spells CASSEGGRGRNTEAFF. The CDR3 DNA reads TGTGCCAGCAGTGAGGGGGGAAGGGGTAGGAACACTGAAGCTTTCTTT. The variable domain in full, with the rest retrieved from reference TRBV2 and TRBJ1-1, is EPEVTQTPSHQVTQMGQEVILRCVPISNHLYFYWYRQILGQKVEFLVSFYNNEISEKSEIFDDQFSVERPDGSNFTLKIRSTKLEDSAMYFCASSEGGRGRNTEAFFGQGTRLTVV.

The V call is TRBV3-1 (or the pseudogene TRBV3-2), the J call TRBJ1-2, with D maybe TRBD1 (6 bases). Trimming took off 5 bases at V and 8 bases at J, with 21 bases between the two ends. Germline V gene sequence: CDR1 LGHDT, CDR2 YNNKEL (reference sequence). This CDR3 is 15 amino acids long. This CDR3 reads CASSYSTGNSQGYTF. CDR3 coding DNA: TGTGCCAGCAGCTATAGCACAGGGAACAGTCAGGGCTACACCTTC.